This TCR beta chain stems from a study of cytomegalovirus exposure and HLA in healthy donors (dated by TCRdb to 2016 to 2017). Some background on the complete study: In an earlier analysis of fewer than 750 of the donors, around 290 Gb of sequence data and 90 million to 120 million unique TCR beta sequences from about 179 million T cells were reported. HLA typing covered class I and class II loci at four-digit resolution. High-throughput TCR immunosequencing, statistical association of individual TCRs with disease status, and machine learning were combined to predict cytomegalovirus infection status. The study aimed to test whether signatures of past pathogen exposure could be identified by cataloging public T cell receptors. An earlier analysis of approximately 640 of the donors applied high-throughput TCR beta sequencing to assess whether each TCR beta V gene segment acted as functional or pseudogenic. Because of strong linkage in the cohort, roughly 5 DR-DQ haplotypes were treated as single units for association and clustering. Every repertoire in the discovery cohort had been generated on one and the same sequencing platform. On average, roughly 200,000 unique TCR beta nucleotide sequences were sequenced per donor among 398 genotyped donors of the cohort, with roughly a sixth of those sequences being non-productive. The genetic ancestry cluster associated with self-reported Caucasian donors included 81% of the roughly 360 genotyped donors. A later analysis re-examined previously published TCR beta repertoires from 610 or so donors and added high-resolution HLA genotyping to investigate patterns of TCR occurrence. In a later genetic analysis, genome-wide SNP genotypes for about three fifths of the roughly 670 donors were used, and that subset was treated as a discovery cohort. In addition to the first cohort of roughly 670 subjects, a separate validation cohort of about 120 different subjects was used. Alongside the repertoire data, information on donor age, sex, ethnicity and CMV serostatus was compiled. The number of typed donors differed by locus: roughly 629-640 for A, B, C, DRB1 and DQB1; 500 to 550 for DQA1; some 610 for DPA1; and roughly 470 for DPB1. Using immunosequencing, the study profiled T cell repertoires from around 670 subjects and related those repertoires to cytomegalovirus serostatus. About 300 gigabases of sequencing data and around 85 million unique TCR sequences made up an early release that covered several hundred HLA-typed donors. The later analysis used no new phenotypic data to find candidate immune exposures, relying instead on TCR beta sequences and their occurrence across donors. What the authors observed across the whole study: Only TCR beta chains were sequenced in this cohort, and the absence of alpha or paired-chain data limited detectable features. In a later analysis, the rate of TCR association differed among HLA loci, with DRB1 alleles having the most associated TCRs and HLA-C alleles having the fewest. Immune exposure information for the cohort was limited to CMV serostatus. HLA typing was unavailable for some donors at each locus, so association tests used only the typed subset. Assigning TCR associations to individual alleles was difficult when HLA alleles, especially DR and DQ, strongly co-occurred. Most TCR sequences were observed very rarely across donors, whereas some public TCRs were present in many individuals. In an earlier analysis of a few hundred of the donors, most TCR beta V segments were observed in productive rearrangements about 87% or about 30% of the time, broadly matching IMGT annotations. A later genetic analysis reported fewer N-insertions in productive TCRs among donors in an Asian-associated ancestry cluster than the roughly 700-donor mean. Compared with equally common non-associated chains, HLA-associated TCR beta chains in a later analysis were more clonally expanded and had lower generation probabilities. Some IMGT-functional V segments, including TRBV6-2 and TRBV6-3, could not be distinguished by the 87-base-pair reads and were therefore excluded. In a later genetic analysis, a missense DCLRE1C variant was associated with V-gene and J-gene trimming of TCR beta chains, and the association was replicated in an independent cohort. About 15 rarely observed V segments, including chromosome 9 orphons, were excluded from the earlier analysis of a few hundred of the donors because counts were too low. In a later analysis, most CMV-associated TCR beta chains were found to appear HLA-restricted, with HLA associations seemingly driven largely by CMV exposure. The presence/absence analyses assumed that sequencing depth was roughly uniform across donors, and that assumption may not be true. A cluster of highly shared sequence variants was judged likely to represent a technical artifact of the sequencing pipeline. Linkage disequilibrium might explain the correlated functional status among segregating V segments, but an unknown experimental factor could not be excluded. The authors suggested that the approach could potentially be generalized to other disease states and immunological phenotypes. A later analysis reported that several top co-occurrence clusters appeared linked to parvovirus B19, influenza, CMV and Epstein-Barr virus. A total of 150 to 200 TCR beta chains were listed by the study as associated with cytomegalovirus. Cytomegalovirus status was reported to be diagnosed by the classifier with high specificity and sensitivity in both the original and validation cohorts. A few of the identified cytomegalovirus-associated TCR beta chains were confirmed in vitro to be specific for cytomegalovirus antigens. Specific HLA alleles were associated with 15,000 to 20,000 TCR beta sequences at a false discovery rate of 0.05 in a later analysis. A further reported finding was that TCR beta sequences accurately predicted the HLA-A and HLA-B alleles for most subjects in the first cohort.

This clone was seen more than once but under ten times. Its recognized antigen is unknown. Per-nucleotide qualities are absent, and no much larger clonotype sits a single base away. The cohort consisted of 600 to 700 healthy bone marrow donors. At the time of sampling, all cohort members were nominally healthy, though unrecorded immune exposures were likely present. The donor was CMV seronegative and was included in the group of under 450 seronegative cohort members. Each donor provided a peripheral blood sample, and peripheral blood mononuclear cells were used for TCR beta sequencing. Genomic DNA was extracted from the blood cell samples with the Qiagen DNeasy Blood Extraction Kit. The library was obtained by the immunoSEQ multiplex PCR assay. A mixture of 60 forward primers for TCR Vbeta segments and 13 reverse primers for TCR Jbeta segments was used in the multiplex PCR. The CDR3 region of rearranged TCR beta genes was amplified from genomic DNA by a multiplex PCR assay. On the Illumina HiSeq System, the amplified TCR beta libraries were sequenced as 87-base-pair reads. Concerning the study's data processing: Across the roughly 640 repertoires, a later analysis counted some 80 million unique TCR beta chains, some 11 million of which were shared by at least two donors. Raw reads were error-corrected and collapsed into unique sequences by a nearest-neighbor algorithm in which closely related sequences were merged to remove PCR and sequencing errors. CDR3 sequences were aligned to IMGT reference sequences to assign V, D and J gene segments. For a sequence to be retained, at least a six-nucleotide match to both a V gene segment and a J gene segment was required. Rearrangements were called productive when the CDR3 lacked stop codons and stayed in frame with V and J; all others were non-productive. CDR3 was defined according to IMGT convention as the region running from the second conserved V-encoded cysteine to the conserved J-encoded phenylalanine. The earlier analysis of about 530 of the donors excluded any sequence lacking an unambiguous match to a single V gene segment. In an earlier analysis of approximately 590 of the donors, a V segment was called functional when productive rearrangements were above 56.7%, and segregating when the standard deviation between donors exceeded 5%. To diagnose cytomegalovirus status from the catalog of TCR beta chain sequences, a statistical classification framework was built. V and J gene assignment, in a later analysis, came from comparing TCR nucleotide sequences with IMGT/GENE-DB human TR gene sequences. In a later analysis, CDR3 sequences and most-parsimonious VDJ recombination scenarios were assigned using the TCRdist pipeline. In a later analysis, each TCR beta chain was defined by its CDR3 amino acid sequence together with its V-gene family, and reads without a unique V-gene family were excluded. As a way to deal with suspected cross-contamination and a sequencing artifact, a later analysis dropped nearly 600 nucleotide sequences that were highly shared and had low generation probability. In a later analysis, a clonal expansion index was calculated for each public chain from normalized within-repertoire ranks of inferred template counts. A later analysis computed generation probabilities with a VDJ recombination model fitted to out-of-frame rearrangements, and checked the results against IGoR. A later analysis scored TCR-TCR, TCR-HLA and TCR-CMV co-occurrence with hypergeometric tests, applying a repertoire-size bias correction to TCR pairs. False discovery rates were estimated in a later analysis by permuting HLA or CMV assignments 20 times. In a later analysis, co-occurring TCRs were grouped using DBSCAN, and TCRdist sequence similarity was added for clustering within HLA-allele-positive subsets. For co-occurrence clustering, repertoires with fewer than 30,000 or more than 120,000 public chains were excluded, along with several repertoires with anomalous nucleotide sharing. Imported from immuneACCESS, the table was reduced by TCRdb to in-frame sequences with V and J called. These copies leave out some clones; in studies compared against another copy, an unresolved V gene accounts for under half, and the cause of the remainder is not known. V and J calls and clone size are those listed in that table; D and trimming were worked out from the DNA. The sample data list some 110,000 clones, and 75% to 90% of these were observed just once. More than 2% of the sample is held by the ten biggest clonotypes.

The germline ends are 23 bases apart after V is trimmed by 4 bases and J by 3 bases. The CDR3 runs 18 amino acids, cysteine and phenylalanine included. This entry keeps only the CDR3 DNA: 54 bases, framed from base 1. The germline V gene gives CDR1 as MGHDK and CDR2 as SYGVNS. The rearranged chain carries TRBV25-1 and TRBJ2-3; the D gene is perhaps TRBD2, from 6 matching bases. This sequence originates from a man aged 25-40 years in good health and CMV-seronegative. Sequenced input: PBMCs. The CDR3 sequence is CASSAPSPGGFRTDTQYF. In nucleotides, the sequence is TGTGCCAGCAGTGCCCCCTCCCCCGGGGGTTTTAGAACAGATACGCAGTATTTT.